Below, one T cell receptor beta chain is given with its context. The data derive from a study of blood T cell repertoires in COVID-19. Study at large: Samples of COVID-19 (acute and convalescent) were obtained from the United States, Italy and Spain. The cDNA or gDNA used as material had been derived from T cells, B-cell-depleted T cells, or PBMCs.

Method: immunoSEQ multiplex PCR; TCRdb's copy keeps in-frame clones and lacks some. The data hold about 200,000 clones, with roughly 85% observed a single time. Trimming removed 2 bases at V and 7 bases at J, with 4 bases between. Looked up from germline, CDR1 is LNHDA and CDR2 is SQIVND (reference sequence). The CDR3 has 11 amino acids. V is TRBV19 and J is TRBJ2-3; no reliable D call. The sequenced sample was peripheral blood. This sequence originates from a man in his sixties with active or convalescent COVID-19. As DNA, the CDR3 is TGTGCCAGTAGTATATTATATACGCAGTATTTT. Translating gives CASSILYTQYF. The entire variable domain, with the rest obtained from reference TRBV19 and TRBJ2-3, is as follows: DGGITQSPKYLFRKEGQNVTLSCEQNLNHDAMYWYRQDPGQGLRLIYYSQIVNDFQKGDIAEGYSVSREKKESFPLTVTSAQKNPTAFYLCASSILYTQYFGPGTRLTVL.